The 11 T cell receptor beta chains in this list originate from one sample, sequenced in a study of T cells expressing NK-cell markers (TCRdb year 2020). The library was generated by 5' RACE. Sequencing was performed on an Illumina HiSeq 2000. Following TCRdb reprocessing, every CDR3 protein sequence forms one entry, and DNA is not provided. The data table for this sample lists roughly 150,000 distinct CDR3 sequences. The ten top clones hold about 19% of the sample. Source material: blood T cells: a sorted CD56 or NKG2C T cell subset, CD4+ or CD8+ T cells, or bulk PBMC T cells (not recorded which). Source of these receptors: a man aged 18-75 years in good health.

The chain uses TRBV9 and TRBJ2-3; TCRdb lists TRBD2, though no DNA is available to test this call. The CDR3 covers 16 residues. Germline CDR1 reads SGDLS; CDR2 reads YYNGEE. This CDR3 is CASSVGLSPRTDTQYF.

The J gene is TRBJ1-1, the V gene TRBV12-3 or TRBV12-4; checking the TCRdb D call of TRBD1 is not possible without DNA. This CDR3 spans 13 amino acids. CDR3: CASSFVDRAQAFF.

The chain carries TRBV7-8 and TRBJ2-5. CDR1 is SGHVS and CDR2 is FQNEAQ in the germline V gene. The CDR3 has 13 residues. CDR3 protein: CAIGSGDEETQYF.

This chain connects TRBV2 to TRBJ2-7; TCRdb's assignment of TRBD1 cannot be checked, as there is no DNA. The CDR3 consists of 15 residues. Germline V lookup: CDR1 SNHLY, CDR2 FYNNEI. The CDR3 sequence: CASSEVGGLAYEQYF.

The chain's CDR3 is CAISEPGERILFEQYF. This chain connects TRBV10-3 to TRBJ2-7. The CDR3 runs 16 residues. Germline CDR1 is ENHRY and CDR2 is SYGVKD.

This chain joins TRBV19 and TRBJ1-2; TCRdb outputs TRBD1, but without DNA this stays unchecked. Germline CDR1 reads LNHDA; CDR2 reads SQIVND (reference sequence). This CDR3 contains 14 residues. CDR3 sequence: CASTPGRGEYGYTF.

The rearrangement joins TRBV25-1 to TRBJ1-2. This CDR3 region has 13 residues. The germline V gene has CDR1 MGHDK and CDR2 SYGVNS. The CDR3 protein is CASSEYLSDGYTF.

The chain recombines TRBV3-1 with TRBJ2-2; TCRdb designates TRBD1, a call that cannot be tested without DNA. The germline gives CDR1 LGHDT, CDR2 YNNKEL (reference sequence). The CDR3 is 14 amino acids. Here the CDR3 reads CASSPLDRGRGLFF.

The CDR3 sequence: CSGMGVNTEAFF. The V and J genes are TRBV29-1 and TRBJ1-1; as DNA is missing, the TRBD1 call by TCRdb cannot be tested. The CDR3 covers 12 residues. Germline CDR1 reads SQVTM; CDR2 reads ANQGSEA.

The chain carries TRBV6-5 and TRBJ2-1. The germline V gene encodes CDR1 MNHEY and CDR2 SVGAGI. There are 16 residues in the CDR3. This chain's CDR3 is CASSYSIATTYNEQFF.

The J gene is TRBJ2-7, the V gene TRBV2; TCRdb reports TRBD2, a call that lacks DNA to check it against. Germline lookup yields CDR1 SNHLY and CDR2 FYNNEI. The CDR3 covers 16 residues. The CDR3 here is CTSTPARGGSYYEQYF.